This passage covers 29 T cell receptor beta chains from one sample sequenced in a study of cytomegalovirus exposure and HLA in healthy donors. The PCR ran on 60 Vbeta and 13 Jbeta primers. Data came from immunoSEQ multiplex PCR; TCRdb stores just in-frame clones and leaves some out. The sample shows approximately 150,000 clones, almost 80% of them seen only once. Sequencing was performed on PBMCs. These TCRs come from a man between 18 and 29 years old in good health and CMV-seropositive.

For the CDR3, the DNA is TGTGCCAGCAGTTACGGCGGTCAGCCTAATGAAAAACTGTTTTTT. Residues: CASSYGGQPNEKLFF. The chain links TRBV6-5 to TRBJ1-4; D is uncertain. The CDR3 spans 15 residues. V gave up 2 bases and J gave up 3 bases, with 10 bases separating them. Looked up from germline, CDR1 is MNHEY and CDR2 is SVGAGI.

A single count supports this clone. The V call is TRBV29-1, the J call TRBJ1-1; tentative D call: TRBD1 (6 bases). Germline-derived CDR1 and CDR2 are SQVTM and ANQGSEA. V was cut by 7 bases and J by 1 base, with 13 bases left in between. CDR3 size: 13 residues. DNA for the CDR3: TGCAGCGGGGGGACACCCGCGAACACTGAAGCTTTCTTT. The encoded protein is CSGGTPANTEAFF.

This clone has a single count. This chain links TRBV7-9 with TRBJ1-2; 7 bases match TRBD1. The length of the CDR3 is 14 residues. V trimming: 5 bases; J trimming: 7 bases; junction bases outside the gene matches: 10. The germline V gene encodes CDR1 SEHNR and CDR2 FQNEAQ (reference sequence). CDR3 loop: CASSARQGLSGYTF. The DNA of the CDR3 is TGTGCCAGCAGCGCCCGACAGGGACTGAGTGGCTACACCTTC.

This clone appeared a few times. A far more abundant clone sits one base away, making this likely a read error. This same CDR3 is encoded by further DNA sequences in the sample. This rearrangement joins TRBV7-9 to TRBJ2-3, with 7 bases lining up with TRBD1. In germline, CDR1 is SEHNR, CDR2 FQNEAQ (reference sequence). After removal of 3 bases from V and 0 bases from J, the junction contained 0 bases not matched to a gene. There are 14 residues in the CDR3. CDR3 nucleotide sequence: TGTGCCAGCAGCTTGGGACAGAGCACAGATACGCAGTATTTT. Translation gives CASSLGQSTDTQYF. The full variable domain, with the rest looked up from reference TRBV7-9 and TRBJ2-3, is DTGVSQNPRHKITKRGQNVTFRCDPISEHNRLYWYRQTLGQGPEFLTYFQNEAQLEKSRLLSDRFSAERPKGSFSTLEIQRTEQGDSAMYLCASSLGQSTDTQYFGPGTRLTVL.

The V call is TRBV7-9, the J call TRBJ2-7; 8 bases are shared with TRBD1. Germline loops: CDR1 SEHNR, CDR2 FQNEAQ (reference sequence). The CDR3 spans 12 residues. J gave up 12 bases and V 1 base, and 5 bases lay outside the gene matches. DNA for the CDR3: TGTGCCAGCAGCTTAGGAGGACAGGGTACGTACTTC. Protein product: CASSLGGQGTYF.

V and J are TRBV2 and TRBJ1-1; D ambiguous. Germline V CDR1 and CDR2: SNHLY, FYNNEI. The CDR3 has 13 residues. With 8 bases removed from V and 1 base from J, the gap between germline ends came to 11 bases. CDR3 in amino acids: CASLRESNTEAFF. As DNA, the CDR3 is TGTGCCAGCCTTAGGGAGTCGAACACTGAAGCTTTCTTT.

This chain links TRBV23-1 with TRBJ1-3; D is unclear. TRBV23-1 is assigned to the ORF class and has an uncertain function. The CDR3 has 10 amino acids. V lost 11 bases and J lost 3, with 5 bases in between. The CDR3 nucleotides read TGCGCCTGTTATGGAAACACCATATATTTT. Protein product: CACYGNTIYF.

The chain recombines TRBV30 with TRBJ2-3; D is perhaps TRBD1 (6 bases). The CDR3 extends over 14 amino acids. From germline, CDR1 is GTSNPN and CDR2 SVGIG (reference sequence). V shed 0 bases and J shed 2 bases, with 9 bases lying between them. CDR3 nucleotides: TGTGCCTGGAGTGTACAGGGCCCCACAGATACGCAGTATTTT. It translates to CAWSVQGPTDTQYF.

This clone was counted a few times. The genes are TRBV5-1 and TRBJ2-7; 8 bases align to TRBD2. This CDR3 has 14 amino acids. The germline CDR1 and CDR2 sequences are SGHRS and YFSETQ. J lost 2 bases, V lost 4 bases, and 5 bases had no gene match. The CDR3, as DNA: TGCGCCAGCAGCGTGCCGGGACTAGCCTACGAGCAGTACTTC. Protein sequence: CASSVPGLAYEQYF.

The chain employs TRBV19 and TRBJ2-2, with D possibly matching TRBD2 (7 bases). In germline, CDR1 is LNHDA, CDR2 SQIVND (reference sequence). The germline V and J ends were trimmed by 4 bases and 6 bases, with 12 bases remaining between them. CDR3 length: 14 amino acids. The CDR3 here is CASSSGGASGELFF. The CDR3 nucleotides read TGTGCCAGTAGTAGTGGGGGGGCCTCCGGGGAGCTGTTTTTT.

The chain joins TRBV6-1 to TRBJ1-5; D gene unclear. V shed 3 bases and J shed 9 bases, with 21 bases lying between them. This CDR3 region has 16 residues. Germline CDR1 and CDR2: MNHNS and SASEGT. CDR3 amino acids: CASSESRRSHRSPQHF. The CDR3 region has the DNA TGTGCCAGCAGTGAGTCTAGGCGGTCCCACCGTTCGCCCCAGCATTTT.

The chain is built from TRBV28 and TRBJ2-7; D possibly corresponds to TRBD1 (6 bases). CDR3 length equals 13 residues. From germline, CDR1 is MDHEN and CDR2 SYDVKM. Trimming pared 6 bases from V and 3 bases from J, leaving 12 bases between. This CDR3 is CASRPGHLYEQYF. The CDR3 coding sequence is TGTGCCAGCAGGCCGGGACACCTCTACGAGCAGTACTTC.

This sequence joins TRBV5-1 and TRBJ1-1; a possible D gene is TRBD1 (5 bases). Trimming removed 0 bases at V and 1 base at J, with 10 bases between. This CDR3 contains 15 residues. Per the germline V gene, CDR1 is SGHRS and CDR2 is YFSETQ. In nucleotides, the CDR3 is TGCGCCAGCAGCTTGGTGTCAGGGCGGAACACTGAAGCTTTCTTT. It codes for CASSLVSGRNTEAFF.

The chain links TRBV6-4 to TRBJ1-2; the match to TRBD1 covers 8 bases. The V gene end was trimmed by 0 bases and the J gene end by 7 bases; junction bases not matched to a gene: 4. This CDR3 is 14 amino acids long. The germline V gene encodes CDR1 MRHNA and CDR2 SNTAGT. The CDR3 region has the DNA TGTGCCAGCAGTGACTCGCAGGGGGCTCTTGGCTACACCTTC. Amino acid sequence: CASSDSQGALGYTF.

V and J are TRBV4-2 and TRBJ1-5; perhaps TRBD1 as D (5 bases). The CDR3 has 14 residues. Trimming removed 3 bases at V and 5 bases at J, with 11 bases between. The germline V gene encodes CDR1 LGHNA and CDR2 YNFKEQ. The CDR3 sequence: CASSHGGADQPQHF. The CDR3 DNA sequence: TGTGCCAGCAGCCATGGCGGGGCGGATCAGCCCCAGCATTTT.

The V call is TRBV10-1, the J call TRBJ2-1; D unresolved. V was trimmed by 4 bases and J by 12 bases, leaving 7 bases between them. Germline assignment: CDR1 WNHNN and CDR2 SYGVQD (reference sequence). This CDR3 spans 10 amino acids. The CDR3 nucleotides are TGCGCCAGCAGTGTATGGAGGCAGTTCTTC. Its protein is CASSVWRQFF.

This clone was counted between two and nine times. The chain has TRBV15 and TRBJ2-5, with a weak D call TRBD2 (5 bases). Germline CDR1 reads LNHNV; CDR2 reads YYDKDF (reference sequence). Deletions cut 1 base from V and 4 bases from J, with 22 bases between. This CDR3 has 18 residues. The CDR3 DNA is TGTGCCACCAGCAGAGCTCTGTTCGGGCAGAGTGAGGGAGAGACCCAGTACTTC. The encoded protein is CATSRALFGQSEGETQYF.

The chain employs TRBV5-1 and TRBJ2-1; the D gene is possibly TRBD2 (7 bases). The CDR3 spans 17 residues. Germline V lookup: CDR1 SGHRS, CDR2 YFSETQ. The V end was cut by 0 bases, the J end by 7 bases, with 20 bases between. The CDR3 coding sequence is TGCGCCAGCAGCTTGGATAGTGGGGGGGCACGATGGAATGAGCAGTTCTTC. Residues: CASSLDSGGARWNEQFF.

The chain couples TRBV6-5 to TRBJ2-5; D possibly corresponds to TRBD2 (5 bases). Germline CDR1 MNHEY, CDR2 SVGAGI. V was shortened by 2 bases and J by 3 bases, with 13 bases between the two germline ends. The CDR3 extends over 15 amino acids. The CDR3 here is CASSYPSSGKETQYF. DNA for the CDR3: TGTGCCAGCAGTTACCCCTCAAGCGGTAAAGAGACCCAGTACTTC.

The chain uses TRBV29-1 and TRBJ2-1, with D unresolved. The CDR3 contains 12 residues. Deletions cut 3 bases from V and 5 bases from J, with 8 bases between. In germline, CDR1 is SQVTM, CDR2 ANQGSEA. The CDR3 sequence is CSVDGPHNEQFF. CDR3 bases: TGCAGCGTTGATGGCCCCCACAATGAGCAGTTCTTC.

In DNA, the CDR3 is TGTGCCAGCAGGTCTTTGACAGGGGGCGACGAGCAGTACTTC. It is translated as CASRSLTGGDEQYF. This chain connects TRBV6-5 to TRBJ2-7, with 10 bases matching TRBD1. Germline V lookup: CDR1 MNHEY, CDR2 SVGAGI. The CDR3 runs 14 residues. The ends lost 6 bases at V and 5 bases at J; junction bases unmatched: 7.

This clone turned up a few times. V gene TRBV25-1 combines with J gene TRBJ2-1; D perhaps matches TRBD2 (5 bases). In germline, CDR1 is MGHDK, CDR2 SYGVNS. This CDR3 is 9 amino acids long. The CDR3, as DNA: TGTGAGGAGGACAATGAGCAGTTCTTC. As protein: CEEDNEQFF.

This chain joins TRBV13 and TRBJ1-2; 8 bases line up with TRBD1. The germline CDR1 and CDR2 sequences are PRHDT and FYEKMQ (reference sequence). The V segment lost 5 bases and the J segment 2 bases; nucleotides outside the gene matches: 7. The CDR3 covers 15 residues. CDR3 protein: CASSARTGSNYGYTF. For the CDR3, the DNA is TGTGCCAGCAGCGCCCGGACAGGGTCGAACTATGGCTACACCTTC.

The chain has TRBV18 and TRBJ1-1; a possible D gene is TRBD1 (5 bases). Between the trimmed V and J ends, which lost 1 base and 0 bases, there was a span of 18 bases. CDR1 KGHSH and CDR2 LQKENI come from the germline V gene. This CDR3 contains 18 residues. In nucleotides, the CDR3 is TGTGCCAGCTCACCACTTTCGGGGGGGAGCGTACTGAACACTGAAGCTTTCTTT. It translates to CASSPLSGGSVLNTEAFF.

The gene calls are TRBV10-3 and TRBJ1-2; 7 positions match TRBD1. The CDR3 covers 14 residues. V was pared by 8 bases and J by 8 bases, with 14 bases of the junction left unmatched. Germline assignment: CDR1 ENHRY and CDR2 SYGVKD. The CDR3 DNA reads TGTGCCATCCGGGGAACAGGGGCAGGCGGCGGCTACACCTTC. Residues: CAIRGTGAGGGYTF.

The chain has TRBV5-6 and TRBJ2-7; D is unresolved. Trimming removed 0 bases from V and 2 bases from J, with 9 bases in between. CDR1 is SGHDT, CDR2 YYEEEE, per germline. The CDR3 length is 14 residues. DNA of the CDR3: TGTGCCAGCAGCTTGGGTGGCAGAACCTACGAGCAGTACTTC. Protein product: CASSLGGRTYEQYF.

The chain has TRBV2 and TRBJ2-3; D is unresolved. Per germline, CDR1 SNHLY and CDR2 FYNNEI. The CDR3 runs to 13 residues. Trimming shortened V by 1 base and J by 4 bases, and 6 bases separated the two germline ends. The CDR3 is CASSEVAADTQYF. CDR3 bases: TGTGCCAGCAGTGAAGTCGCGGCAGATACGCAGTATTTT.

V is TRBV28 and J is TRBJ2-6, with unresolved D. The CDR3 has 14 residues. CDR1 and CDR2 (germline): MDHEN, SYDVKM. V was clipped by 5 bases and J by 1 base, with 6 bases between them. CDR3 in DNA: TGTGCCAGCAGTGAAGAGTCTGGGGCCAACGTCCTGACTTTC. Encoded protein: CASSEESGANVLTF.

The V gene is TRBV27, the J gene TRBJ2-5; 12 nucleotides line up with TRBD2. The V gene end was trimmed by 5 bases and the J gene end by 1 base; junction bases not matched to a gene: 8. There are 17 residues in the CDR3. Germline values: CDR1 MNHEY, CDR2 SMNVEV (reference sequence). The CDR3, as DNA: TGTGCCAGCAGTGTACAACGGGGACTAGCGGGCCAAGAGACCCAGTACTTC. It yields the protein CASSVQRGLAGQETQYF.